One sample yielded the 25 T cell receptor beta chains listed below, sequenced in a study of blood T cell repertoires in COVID-19. The protocol was immunoSEQ multiplex PCR, while the TCRdb copy is restricted to in-frame clones and leaves out a portion. The sample consists of about 280,000 clones, roughly 85% of them appearing once. The sample taken for sequencing was peripheral blood. Every receptor here comes from a man over 45 with active or convalescent COVID-19.

The rearrangement uses TRBV3-1 (or the pseudogene TRBV3-2) and TRBJ2-1; maybe TRBD2 (6 bases). The CDR3 runs to 17 residues. Trimming removed 4 bases from V and 10 bases from J, with 26 bases in between. Germline V gene sequence: CDR1 LGHDT, CDR2 YNNKEL (reference sequence). The CDR3 DNA sequence: TGTGCCAGCAGCCGGGAGCGAGTACTAGCCCCCCTCGGGGAGCAGTTCTTC. Protein product: CASSRERVLAPLGEQFF.

This chain connects TRBV7-9 to TRBJ2-7, with 8 bases identical to TRBD2. The germline V gene has CDR1 SEHNR and CDR2 FQNEAQ (reference sequence). The CDR3 contains 16 residues. J was trimmed by 0 bases and V by 3 bases; bases with no gene match: 7. The CDR3 protein is CASSLSAGGLSYEQYF. The CDR3 DNA follows: TGTGCCAGCAGCTTGTCGGCGGGGGGACTCTCCTACGAGCAGTACTTC.

The rearrangement links TRBV29-1 to TRBJ2-1, with TRBD2 matching over 8 bases. Per the germline V gene, CDR1 is SQVTM and CDR2 is ANQGSEA. V gave up 8 bases and J gave up 4 bases; unmatched junction bases: 7. The CDR3 has 13 amino acids. Here the CDR3 reads CSTTSGFYNEQFF. DNA of the CDR3: TGCAGCACTACTAGCGGATTTTACAATGAGCAGTTCTTC.

The chain carries TRBV6-4 and TRBJ2-7; TRBD1 is a possible D gene (5 bases). Germline V CDR1 and CDR2: MRHNA, SNTAGT. The CDR3 covers 17 residues. V was pared by 6 bases and J by 3 bases, with 24 bases between. This chain's CDR3 is CASRHLLKLWGYYEQYF. In nucleotides, the CDR3 is TGTGCCAGCAGACACCTATTGAAATTGTGGGGCTACTACGAGCAGTACTTC.

The chain links TRBV29-1 to TRBJ2-6, with D unresolved. V lost 4 bases to trimming and J lost 0 bases, with 7 bases between them. Germline V gene sequence: CDR1 SQVTM, CDR2 ANQGSEA. The CDR3 is made up of 14 amino acids. CDR3 amino acids: CSVGVGSGANVLTF. The CDR3 bases are TGCAGCGTTGGAGTCGGCTCTGGGGCCAACGTCCTGACTTTC.

The V call is TRBV7-8, the J call TRBJ1-5; D is perhaps TRBD1 (6 bases). CDR3 length: 17 residues. Trimming removed 4 bases at V and 5 bases at J, with 21 bases between. CDR1 is SGHVS and CDR2 is FQNEAQ in the germline V gene. Here the CDR3 reads CASSSAHAGESHQPQHF. As DNA, the CDR3 is TGTGCCAGCAGCTCCGCCCATGCAGGGGAGAGTCATCAGCCCCAGCATTTT.

This rearrangement joins TRBV4-2 to TRBJ2-2; possibly TRBD2 for D (6 bases). Germline V gene sequence: CDR1 LGHNA, CDR2 YNFKEQ. The V end lost 3 bases, the J end lost 4 bases, and 6 bases lay between the germline ends. The CDR3 runs 13 residues. The CDR3 is CASSQGGTGELFF. CDR3 nucleotides: TGTGCCAGCAGCCAGGGGGGCACCGGGGAGCTGTTTTTT.

The V call is TRBV10-3, the J call TRBJ2-1; TRBD2 agrees at 11 bases. The CDR3 sequence is 15 residues long. Germline trimming cut 6 bases from V and 7 bases from J; bases unmatched to any gene: 8. Per the germline V gene, CDR1 is ENHRY and CDR2 is SYGVKD. Here the CDR3 DNA reads TGTGCCATCAGCCCGACTAGCGGGGTGGGTAATGAGCAGTTCTTC. Translating gives CAISPTSGVGNEQFF.

The gene calls are TRBV7-9 and TRBJ2-3; the D gene is possibly TRBD2 (5 bases). CDR3 size: 17 residues. In germline, CDR1 is SEHNR, CDR2 FQNEAQ (reference sequence). V was pared by 5 bases and J by 0 bases, with 18 bases between. The CDR3 region is CASSQRSRVSSTDTQYF. CDR3 coding DNA: TGTGCCAGCAGCCAGAGATCGAGGGTTTCTAGCACAGATACGCAGTATTTT. Using reference TRBV7-9 and TRBJ2-3 for the parts outside the CDR3, the full variable domain is DTGVSQNPRHKITKRGQNVTFRCDPISEHNRLYWYRQTLGQGPEFLTYFQNEAQLEKSRLLSDRFSAERPKGSFSTLEIQRTEQGDSAMYLCASSQRSRVSSTDTQYFGPGTRLTVL.

The rearrangement uses TRBV5-1 and TRBJ1-5; 7 nucleotides line up with TRBD1. Germline lookup yields CDR1 SGHRS and CDR2 YFSETQ. CDR3 length equals 15 residues. With V trimmed by 0 bases and J by 3 bases, 3 bases remained unmatched. The CDR3 DNA sequence: TGCGCCAGCAGCTTGGAGGGACAGATCAATCAGCCCCAGCATTTT. Translating it yields CASSLEGQINQPQHF.

The rearrangement joins TRBV5-8 to TRBJ2-7; 7 bases map to TRBD1. J gave up 3 bases and V 6 bases, and 9 bases lay outside the gene matches. This CDR3 spans 14 amino acids. In germline, CDR1 is SGHTS, CDR2 YDEGEE. CDR3 in amino acids: CASNLGQTLYEQYF. The CDR3 bases are TGTGCCAGCAACCTGGGACAGACCCTCTACGAGCAGTACTTC. The whole variable domain, remainder taken from reference TRBV5-8 and TRBJ2-7, is EAGVTQSPTHLIKTRGQQATLRCSPISGHTSVYWYQQALGLGLQFLLWYDEGEERNRGNFPPRFSGRQFPNYSSELNVNALELEDSALYLCASNLGQTLYEQYFGPGTRLTVT.

This chain joins TRBV18 and TRBJ2-6; 7 bases map to TRBD1. CDR1 KGHSH and CDR2 LQKENI come from the germline V gene. V was clipped by 2 bases and J by 2 bases; unmatched bases: 0. This CDR3 has 15 amino acids. CDR3 sequence reads: CASSPTGAGANVLTF. CDR3 coding DNA: TGTGCCAGCTCACCAACAGGGGCTGGGGCCAACGTCCTGACTTTC.

The chain carries TRBV11-2 and TRBJ2-1; 8 bases line up with TRBD2. The CDR3 is 16 amino acids. Germline lookup yields CDR1 SGHAT and CDR2 FQNNGV. The V and J ends lost 8 bases and 3 bases, in that order; junction bases with no gene match: 12. The CDR3 nucleotides read TGTGCCAGCGCTACGACGGGAGGGAACATCTACAATGAGCAGTTCTTC. Translation gives CASATTGGNIYNEQFF.

The chain carries TRBV24-1 and TRBJ2-1, with TRBD1 matching over 9 bases. The CDR3 consists of 14 residues. The germline V gene encodes CDR1 KGHDR and CDR2 SFDVKD. J lost 7 bases, V lost 4 bases, and 4 bases had no gene match. CDR3 coding DNA: TGTGCCACCAGTGACCCCGGACAGGGGAATGAGCAGTTCTTC. Protein product: CATSDPGQGNEQFF.

The V gene is TRBV6-5, the J gene TRBJ2-2, with 11 positions matching TRBD1. V lost 6 bases, J lost 5 bases, and 2 bases stayed unmatched. The CDR3 consists of 14 residues. Per germline, CDR1 MNHEY and CDR2 SVGAGI. As DNA, the CDR3 is TGTGCCAGCAGGCGGGACAGGGGGACCGGGGAGCTGTTTTTT. Amino acids: CASRRDRGTGELFF.

The chain is built from TRBV11-2 and TRBJ1-1, with D hard to call. CDR1 SGHAT and CDR2 FQNNGV come from the germline V gene. The CDR3 is 12 residues long. V lost 1 base and J 5 bases, leaving 5 bases between the germline ends. The CDR3 protein is CASSLVSTEAFF. The CDR3 DNA is TGTGCCAGCAGCTTAGTCTCTACTGAAGCTTTCTTT.

V usage is TRBV28 and J usage is TRBJ2-7, with D perhaps TRBD2 (6 bases). V lost 1 base to trimming and J lost 2 bases, with 27 bases between them. CDR1 and CDR2 from the germline V gene are MDHEN and SYDVKM. The length of the CDR3 is 20 residues. The CDR3 region is CASSLYLGKTVIGLTYEQYF. The CDR3 DNA follows: TGTGCCAGCAGTTTATATCTGGGAAAAACAGTAATCGGACTAACCTACGAGCAGTACTTC. The full variable domain, in which reference TRBV28 and TRBJ2-7 provide the parts outside the CDR3, is DVKVTQSSRYLVKRTGEKVFLECVQDMDHENMFWYRQDPGLGLRLIYFSYDVKMKEKGDIPEGYSVSREKKERFSLILESASTNQTSMYLCASSLYLGKTVIGLTYEQYFGPGTRLTVT.

This chain links TRBV4-3 with TRBJ2-2, with D perhaps TRBD2 (6 bases). Germline assignment: CDR1 LGHNA and CDR2 YSLEER. The CDR3 is 14 residues long. The ends were cut back, 4 bases at V and 6 bases at J, with 12 bases in the middle. CDR3 DNA: TGCGCCAGCAGCCTTAGACTAGTACCCGGGGAGCTGTTTTTT. Its translation is CASSLRLVPGELFF.

V is TRBV3-1 (or the pseudogene TRBV3-2) and J is TRBJ1-6; D is undetermined. Germline-derived CDR1 and CDR2 are LGHDT and YNNKEL (reference sequence). V gave up 6 bases and J gave up 0 bases, with 12 bases separating them. The CDR3 is made up of 16 amino acids. CDR3 nucleotide sequence: TGTGCCAGCAGTTCACACGGACTCTCCTATAATTCACCCCTCCACTTT. The encoded protein is CASSSHGLSYNSPLHF.

A few counts support this clone. V gene TRBV7-9 combines with J gene TRBJ2-1; 10 bases are shared with TRBD2. V was clipped by 3 bases and J by 8 bases; unmatched bases: 4. CDR3 length: 14 residues. Per germline, CDR1 SEHNR and CDR2 FQNEAQ (reference sequence). The CDR3 DNA follows: TGTGCCAGCAGCTTGGGACTAGCGCCACATGAGCAGTTCTTC. This translates into CASSLGLAPHEQFF. Using reference TRBV7-9 and TRBJ2-1 for the parts outside the CDR3, the full variable domain is DTGVSQNPRHKITKRGQNVTFRCDPISEHNRLYWYRQTLGQGPEFLTYFQNEAQLEKSRLLSDRFSAERPKGSFSTLEIQRTEQGDSAMYLCASSLGLAPHEQFFGPGTRLTVL.

This clone was seen once. The V gene is TRBV4-3, the J gene TRBJ1-4; TRBD1 aligns across 9 bases. Trimming removed 4 bases from V and 8 bases from J; junction bases left unmatched: 11. CDR1 and CDR2 from the germline V gene are LGHNA and YSLEER. The CDR3 has 16 residues. The CDR3 here is CASSPWTGELEEKLFF. In nucleotides, the CDR3 is TGCGCCAGCAGCCCCTGGACAGGGGAACTCGAGGAAAAACTGTTTTTT.

This sequence joins TRBV7-8 and TRBJ1-5; D possibly corresponds to TRBD1 (5 bases). The CDR3 length is 15 residues. Trimming cost V 1 base and J 4 bases, with 11 bases left between them. From germline, CDR1 is SGHVS and CDR2 FQNEAQ. The chain's CDR3 is CASSLEAGLNQPQHF. CDR3 DNA sequence: TGTGCCAGCAGCTTAGAGGCAGGGTTGAATCAGCCCCAGCATTTT.

The chain joins TRBV28 to TRBJ2-3; maybe TRBD2 (5 bases). Deletions cut 5 bases from V and 3 bases from J, with 15 bases between. Germline V lookup: CDR1 MDHEN, CDR2 SYDVKM. The CDR3 is 15 residues long. CDR3 region: CASSPGPRGTDTQYF. As DNA, the CDR3 is TGTGCCAGCAGTCCCGGACCCCGCGGGACAGATACGCAGTATTTT.

V is TRBV28 and J is TRBJ2-7; 9 bases match TRBD1. Losses at the gene ends were 6 bases for V and 3 bases for J; bases not matched to a gene: 3. CDR3 length: 13 residues. Germline V lookup: CDR1 MDHEN, CDR2 SYDVKM. The CDR3 spells CASRRGQGYEQYF. CDR3 nucleotide sequence: TGTGCCAGCAGAAGGGGACAGGGCTACGAGCAGTACTTC. The entire variable domain, with the rest obtained from reference TRBV28 and TRBJ2-7, is as follows: DVKVTQSSRYLVKRTGEKVFLECVQDMDHENMFWYRQDPGLGLRLIYFSYDVKMKEKGDIPEGYSVSREKKERFSLILESASTNQTSMYLCASRRGQGYEQYFGPGTRLTVT.

J is TRBJ1-3 and V is TRBV20-1, with D possibly TRBD1 on 6 matching bases. The V gene's germline CDR1 is DFQATT and CDR2 SNEGSKA (reference sequence). V lost 3 bases and J lost 1, with 7 bases in between. This CDR3 has 13 amino acids. The CDR3 DNA sequence: TGCAGTGCTAGTACAGGGTCTGGAAACACCATATATTTT. It encodes CSASTGSGNTIYF.